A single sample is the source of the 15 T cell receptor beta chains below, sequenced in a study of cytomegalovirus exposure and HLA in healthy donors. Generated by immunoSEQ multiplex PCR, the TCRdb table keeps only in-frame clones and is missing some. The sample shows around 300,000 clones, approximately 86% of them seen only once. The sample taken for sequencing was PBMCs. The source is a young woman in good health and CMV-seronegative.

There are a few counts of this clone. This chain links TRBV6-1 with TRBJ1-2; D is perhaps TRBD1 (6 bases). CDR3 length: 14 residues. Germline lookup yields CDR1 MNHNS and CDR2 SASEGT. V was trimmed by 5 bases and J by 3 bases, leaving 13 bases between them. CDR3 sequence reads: CASSLRQGYYGYTF. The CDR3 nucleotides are TGTGCCAGCAGTCTTAGGCAGGGGTACTATGGCTACACCTTC.

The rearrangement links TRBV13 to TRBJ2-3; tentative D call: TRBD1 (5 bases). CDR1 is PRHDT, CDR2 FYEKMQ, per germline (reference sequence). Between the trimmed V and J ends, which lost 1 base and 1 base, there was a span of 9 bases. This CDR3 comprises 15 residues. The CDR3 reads CASSLEGRGTDTQYF. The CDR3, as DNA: TGTGCCAGCAGCTTAGAGGGCAGGGGCACAGATACGCAGTATTTT.

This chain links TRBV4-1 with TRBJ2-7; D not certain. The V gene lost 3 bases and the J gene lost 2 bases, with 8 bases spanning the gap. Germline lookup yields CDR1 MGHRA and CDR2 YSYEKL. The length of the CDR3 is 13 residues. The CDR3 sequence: CASSHYSTYEQYF. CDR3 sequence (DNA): TGCGCCAGCAGCCACTACAGTACCTACGAGCAGTACTTC.

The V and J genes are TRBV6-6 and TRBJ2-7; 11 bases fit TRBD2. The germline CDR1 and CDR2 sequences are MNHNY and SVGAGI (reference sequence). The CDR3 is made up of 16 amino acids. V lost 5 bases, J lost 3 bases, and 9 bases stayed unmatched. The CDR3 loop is CASSTPGTSGFYEQYF. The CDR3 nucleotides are TGTGCCAGCAGTACCCCCGGGACTAGCGGATTCTACGAGCAGTACTTC.

The CDR3 bases are TGTGCCAGCAGCTCAACCGGACAGGCCTCCTACGAGCAGTACTTC. This encodes CASSSTGQASYEQYF. The J gene is TRBJ2-7, the V gene TRBV7-9, with 7 bases aligning to TRBD1. In germline, CDR1 is SEHNR, CDR2 FQNEAQ (reference sequence). The CDR3 length is 15 residues. J gave up 0 bases and V 4 bases, and 6 bases lay outside the gene matches.

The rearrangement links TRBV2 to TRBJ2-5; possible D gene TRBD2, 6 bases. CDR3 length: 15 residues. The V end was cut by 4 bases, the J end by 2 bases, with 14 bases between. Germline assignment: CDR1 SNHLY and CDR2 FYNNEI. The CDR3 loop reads CASSVEGTVQETQYF. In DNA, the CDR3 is TGTGCCAGCAGTGTGGAGGGAACGGTTCAAGAGACCCAGTACTTC.

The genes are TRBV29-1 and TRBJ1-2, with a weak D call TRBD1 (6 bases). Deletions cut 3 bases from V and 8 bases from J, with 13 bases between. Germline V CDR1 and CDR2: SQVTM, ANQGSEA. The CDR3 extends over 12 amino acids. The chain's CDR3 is CSVDHRDRGYTF. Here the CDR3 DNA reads TGCAGCGTTGACCACAGGGATCGCGGCTACACCTTC. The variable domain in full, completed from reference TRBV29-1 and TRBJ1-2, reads SAVISQKPSRDICQRGTSLTIQCQVDSQVTMMFWYRQQPGQSLTLIATANQGSEATYESGFVIDKFPISRPNLTFSTLTVSNMSPEDSSIYLCSVDHRDRGYTFGSGTRLTVV.

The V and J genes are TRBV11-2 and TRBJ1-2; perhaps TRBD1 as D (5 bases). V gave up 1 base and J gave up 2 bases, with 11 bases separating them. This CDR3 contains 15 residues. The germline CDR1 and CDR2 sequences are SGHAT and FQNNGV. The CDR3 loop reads CASSLAQGLNYGYTF. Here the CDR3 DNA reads TGTGCCAGCAGCTTAGCGCAGGGCCTCAACTATGGCTACACCTTC.

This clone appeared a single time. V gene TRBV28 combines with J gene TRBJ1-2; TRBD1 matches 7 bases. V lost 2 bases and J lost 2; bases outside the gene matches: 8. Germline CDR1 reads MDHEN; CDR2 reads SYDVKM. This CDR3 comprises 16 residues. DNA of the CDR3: TGTGCCAGCAGTTTACCCGGCGACAGGGTAAACTATGGCTACACCTTC. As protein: CASSLPGDRVNYGYTF.

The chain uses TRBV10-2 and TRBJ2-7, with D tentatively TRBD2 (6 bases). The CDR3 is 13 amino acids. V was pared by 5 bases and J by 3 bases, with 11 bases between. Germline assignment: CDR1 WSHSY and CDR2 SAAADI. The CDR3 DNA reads TGCGCCAGCAGTCCGGGACTCTACTACGAGCAGTACTTC. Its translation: CASSPGLYYEQYF.

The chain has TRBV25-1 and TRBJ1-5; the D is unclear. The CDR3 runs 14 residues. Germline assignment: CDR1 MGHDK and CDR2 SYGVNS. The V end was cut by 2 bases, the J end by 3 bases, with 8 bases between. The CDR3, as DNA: TGTGCCAGCAGTGAAAGGAGGGTCAATCAGCCCCAGCATTTT. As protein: CASSERRVNQPQHF.

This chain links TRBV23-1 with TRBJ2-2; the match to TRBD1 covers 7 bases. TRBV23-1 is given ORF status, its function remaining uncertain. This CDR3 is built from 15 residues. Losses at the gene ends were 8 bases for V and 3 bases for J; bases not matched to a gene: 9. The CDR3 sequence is CASSPGTEYTGELFF. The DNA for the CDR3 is TGCGCCAGCTCGCCCGGGACAGAGTACACCGGGGAGCTGTTTTTT.

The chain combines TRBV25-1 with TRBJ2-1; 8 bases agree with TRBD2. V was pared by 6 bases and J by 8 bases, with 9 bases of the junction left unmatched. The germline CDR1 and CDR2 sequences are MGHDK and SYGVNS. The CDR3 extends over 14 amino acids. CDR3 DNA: TGTGCCAGCAGCGCCCCGGGGGGGTGGGATGAGCAGTTCTTC. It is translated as CASSAPGGWDEQFF.

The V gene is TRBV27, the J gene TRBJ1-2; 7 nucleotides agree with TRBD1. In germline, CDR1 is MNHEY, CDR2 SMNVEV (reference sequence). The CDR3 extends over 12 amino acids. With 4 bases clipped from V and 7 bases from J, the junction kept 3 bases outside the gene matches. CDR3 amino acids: CASSYDRVGYTF. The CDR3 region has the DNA TGTGCCAGCAGTTATGACAGGGTTGGCTACACCTTC.

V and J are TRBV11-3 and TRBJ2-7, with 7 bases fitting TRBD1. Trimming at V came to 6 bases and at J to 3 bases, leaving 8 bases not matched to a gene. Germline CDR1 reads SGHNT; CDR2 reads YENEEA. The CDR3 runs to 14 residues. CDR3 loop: CASRLLDRDYEQYF. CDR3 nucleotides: TGTGCCAGCAGGCTCCTTGACAGGGACTACGAGCAGTACTTC.